This TCR beta chain was identified during a study of cytomegalovirus exposure and HLA in healthy donors. Points from the study as a whole: Several of the most significant clusters appeared, in a later analysis, to be linked to common viral pathogens. Some V segments, TRBV6-2 and TRBV6-3 among them, were indistinguishable and were therefore excluded.

As to this clone: What it recognizes is unknown.

Germline V gene sequence: CDR1 SEHNR, CDR2 FQNEAQ (reference sequence). The J segment lost 7 bases and the V segment lost 5 bases, leaving 14 bases of the junction unmatched. The CDR3 is 16 residues long. PCR primers comprised 60 Vbeta and 13 Jbeta primers. Clones were sequenced by immunoSEQ multiplex PCR, and TCRdb holds only the in-frame ones, with some missing. Among around 150,000 clones, 60% to 80% were seen once, and the ten largest hold about 7.7%. This rearrangement joins TRBV7-9 to TRBJ2-4; TRBD1 aligns across 7 bases. The receptor was derived from a woman aged 40 to 49 in good health and CMV-seropositive. The material sequenced was PBMCs. CDR3 sequence (DNA): TGTGCCAGCAGCCCGCCCCGGGTTGACAGGGCCAACATTCAGTACTTC. This encodes CASSPPRVDRANIQYF.